This TCR beta chain was recovered during a study of glioma-infiltrating T cells after dendritic cell vaccination. Trimming at V came to 1 base and at J to 4 bases, leaving 2 bases not matched to a gene. Per germline, CDR1 SGHTA and CDR2 FQGTGA. CDR3 length: 15 amino acids. Profiled with immunoSEQ multiplex PCR; TCRdb holds only in-frame clones, not every one. This table holds about 21,000 clones, less than 85% found once. This clone was detected once. This TCR was sampled from a human donor with glioblastoma. This sequence joins TRBV7-3 and TRBJ2-1; 9 bases are a match to TRBD1. The starting material was blood, obtained before dendritic cell vaccination. As DNA, the CDR3 is TGTGCCAGCAGCTTAATGACAGGGGGGTACAATGAGCAGTTCTTC. Protein product: CASSLMTGGYNEQFF.